These 2 T cell receptor beta chains came from one sample sequenced in a study. In TCRdb, the 5' RACE reads were re-called with MiXCR into one record per CDR3 protein. This repertoire shows about 50,000 distinct CDR3 sequences, about 28% found once; its top ten account for around 1.9%. The source material was naive CD4+ T cells sorted from blood. Indicated subset: naive CD4+ T cells, CD4+CD45RA+CD25-. Receptors originate from a female donor with breast cancer.

The V gene is TRBV7-9, the J gene TRBJ1-6, with D tentatively TRBD1 (5 bases). The CDR3 spans 15 residues. Germline CDR1 and CDR2: SEHNR and FQNEAQ (reference sequence). V lost 4 bases and J lost 9, with 16 bases in between. CDR3 nucleotide sequence: TGTGCCAGCAGCTCTCAAATGGGGCGCGTTTCACCCCTCCACTTT. As protein: CASSSQMGRVSPLHF. Supplemented by reference TRBV7-9 and TRBJ1-6, the full variable domain reads DTGVSQNPRHKITKRGQNVTFRCDPISEHNRLYWYRQTLGQGPEFLTYFQNEAQLEKSRLLSDRFSAERPKGSFSTLEIQRTEQGDSAMYLCASSSQMGRVSPLHFGNGTRLTVT.

In its sample, this clonotype was seen once. The junction does not match germline at one end; this may be a read error. The chain has TRBV20-1 and TRBJ1-2; D may be TRBD1 (5 bases). CDR3 length: 12 residues. CDR1 and CDR2 from the germline V gene are DFQATT and SNEGSKA (reference sequence). The CDR3 DNA is TGCGGTGCGACTCGGGACGGAGGGGGCTACACCTTC. It encodes CGATRDGGGYTF.